These 20 T cell receptor beta chains originate from one sample sequenced in a study of shared clonotypes between healthy human individuals. Sequencing used immunoSEQ multiplex PCR; TCRdb keeps in-frame clones, though not all of them. The data contain some 1 million clones, under 80% of them singletons. Sequencing input: memory CD4+ T cells sorted from blood. Subset: CD45RA-negative fraction. These receptor sequences come from a man aged 18-30 years in good health.

About this clone: Distinct nucleotide sequences in the sample also encode this CDR3. This sequence joins TRBV28 and TRBJ2-5; tentatively, D is TRBD1 (6 bases). CDR1 MDHEN and CDR2 SYDVKM come from the germline V gene. CDR3 size: 14 residues. Trimming removed 4 bases at V and 5 bases at J, with 14 bases between. The chain's CDR3 is CASSSGQTRETQYF. The CDR3, as DNA: TGTGCCAGCAGTTCCGGACAGACTCGGGAGACCCAGTACTTC.

V and J are TRBV6-1 and TRBJ2-7, with a possible D match to TRBD1 (6 bases). Germline-derived CDR1 and CDR2 are MNHNS and SASEGT. V was shortened by 4 bases and J by 1 base, with 11 bases between the two germline ends. This CDR3 comprises 14 residues. Written as DNA, the CDR3 is TGTGCCAGCAGTGTTGCAGGGGAATCCTACGAGCAGTACTTC. Translating gives CASSVAGESYEQYF.

This sequence joins TRBV19 and TRBJ2-3, with D possibly matching TRBD1 (6 bases). Germline loops: CDR1 LNHDA, CDR2 SQIVND (reference sequence). The CDR3 spans 15 residues. Trimming cost V 1 base and J 2 bases, with 10 bases left between them. The CDR3 nucleotides read TGTGCCAGTAGTATAGGACAGGCCTACACAGATACGCAGTATTTT. Residues: CASSIGQAYTDTQYF.

The V and J genes are TRBV11-2 and TRBJ1-1; D is ambiguous. Germline CDR1 and CDR2: SGHAT and FQNNGV. Trimming took 2 bases from V and 5 from J, leaving 9 bases between them. This CDR3 has 13 residues. The CDR3 bases are TGTGCCAGCAGCTTATGGGAAGGGACTGAAGCTTTCTTT. Its protein product is CASSLWEGTEAFF.

In its sample, this clone was seen a few times. The chain joins TRBV9 to TRBJ2-5, with a weak D call TRBD2 (6 bases). CDR1 SGDLS and CDR2 YYNGEE come from the germline V gene. This CDR3 comprises 15 residues. V was cut by 0 bases and J by 4 bases, with 13 bases left in between. The CDR3 region is CASSVEGLWGETQYF. The CDR3 coding sequence is TGTGCCAGCAGCGTAGAGGGACTCTGGGGAGAGACCCAGTACTTC. Together with reference TRBV9 and TRBJ2-5, the CDR3 gives the full variable domain: DSGVTQTPKHLITATGQRVTLRCSPRSGDLSVYWYQQSLDQGLQFLIQYYNGEERAKGNILERFSAQQFPDLHSELNLSSLELGDSALYFCASSVEGLWGETQYFGPGTRLLVL.

The V gene is TRBV7-9, the J gene TRBJ2-2; D possibly corresponds to TRBD1 (5 bases). V was cut by 4 bases and J by 5 bases, with 11 bases left in between. This CDR3 region has 14 residues. Germline V lookup: CDR1 SEHNR, CDR2 FQNEAQ (reference sequence). The CDR3 loop is CASSSARVTGELFF. The DNA of the CDR3 is TGTGCCAGCAGCTCAGCCAGGGTTACCGGGGAGCTGTTTTTT.

The V call is TRBV6-5, the J call TRBJ1-6; D is possibly TRBD1 (5 bases). Germline CDR1 MNHEY, CDR2 SVGAGI. V was trimmed by 0 bases and J by 10 bases, leaving 16 bases between them. This CDR3 is 16 amino acids long. CDR3 protein: CASSYSKGQATSPLHF. The CDR3 region has the DNA TGTGCCAGCAGTTACTCGAAGGGGCAGGCGACCTCACCCCTCCACTTT.

The chain joins TRBV6-5 to TRBJ2-5; TRBD2 might be the D (6 bases). Trimming removed 2 bases from V and 4 bases from J, with 14 bases in between. The CDR3 consists of 15 residues. CDR1 and CDR2 (germline): MNHEY, SVGAGI. CDR3 sequence: CASSYGQGGAETQYF. The CDR3 region has the DNA TGTGCCAGCAGTTACGGCCAGGGAGGCGCAGAGACCCAGTACTTC.

The chain couples TRBV10-2 to TRBJ1-2; D might be TRBD1 (6 bases). The germline CDR1 and CDR2 sequences are WSHSY and SAAADI. CDR3 length equals 13 residues. The ends were cut back, 5 bases at V and 2 bases at J, with 9 bases in the middle. DNA of the CDR3: TGCGCCAGCAGTTCAACAGGGAACTATGGCTACACCTTC. As protein: CASSSTGNYGYTF.

V gene TRBV19 combines with J gene TRBJ2-7; 7 bases agree with TRBD1. V lost 5 bases and J lost 8; bases outside the gene matches: 9. There are 13 residues in the CDR3. The germline V gene has CDR1 LNHDA and CDR2 SQIVND (reference sequence). The CDR3: CASSEGTARQQYF. DNA for the CDR3: TGTGCCAGTAGTGAAGGGACAGCCCGACAGCAGTACTTC.

The gene calls are TRBV5-1 and TRBJ2-2, with D maybe TRBD1 (5 bases). This CDR3 has 15 amino acids. The V gene lost 0 bases and the J gene lost 5 bases, with 11 bases spanning the gap. The germline V gene encodes CDR1 SGHRS and CDR2 YFSETQ. CDR3 coding DNA: TGCGCCAGCAGCTTGGTAGTAGGGGCTACCGGGGAGCTGTTTTTT. Encoded protein: CASSLVVGATGELFF.

This chain joins TRBV11-2 and TRBJ2-7; possible D gene TRBD2, 7 bases. The V and J ends lost 4 bases and 2 bases respectively, with 18 bases between them. In germline, CDR1 is SGHAT, CDR2 FQNNGV. CDR3 length equals 16 residues. The CDR3: CASSSRGGRSAYEQYF. The CDR3 nucleotides read TGTGCCAGCAGCTCTAGGGGGGGTCGCTCAGCCTACGAGCAGTACTTC.

J is TRBJ1-5 and V is TRBV6-1, with 7 bases that match TRBD1. Trimming took 1 base from V and 3 from J; bases not matched to a gene: 3. Germline V gene data show CDR1 as MNHNS and CDR2 as SASEGT. The CDR3 runs to 15 residues. CDR3 DNA: TGTGCCAGCAGTGAAGGAGGGGGCGTCAATCAGCCCCAGCATTTT. Its translation is CASSEGGGVNQPQHF.

To note about this clone: Different DNA sequences within this sample yield the same CDR3. V and J are TRBV19 and TRBJ1-2; no clear D. The CDR3 length is 14 residues. Trimming left V 3 bases short and J 2 bases short, with 10 bases between. From germline, CDR1 is LNHDA and CDR2 SQIVND (reference sequence). Here the CDR3 DNA reads TGTGCCAGTAGTATCGGGGATAGAAACTATGGCTACACCTTC. Protein sequence: CASSIGDRNYGYTF.

The V and J genes are TRBV5-4 and TRBJ1-2; D remains unclear. Germline CDR1 and CDR2: SGHNT and YYREEE (reference sequence). The V end lost 2 bases, the J end lost 7 bases, and 9 bases lay between the germline ends. This CDR3 is 12 amino acids long. The DNA of the CDR3 is TGTGCCAGCAGCTTTGAGGGAAGTGGCTACACCTTC. This encodes CASSFEGSGYTF.

V gene TRBV30 combines with J gene TRBJ1-2; D not resolved. Germline V gene sequence: CDR1 GTSNPN, CDR2 SVGIG (reference sequence). This CDR3 is built from 15 residues. V was trimmed by 2 bases and J by 8 bases, leaving 21 bases between them. The chain's CDR3 is CAWSLPHLGGTGYTF. In DNA, the CDR3 is TGTGCCTGGAGTCTACCCCATCTGGGAGGTACGGGCTACACCTTC.

In the case of this clone: In the same sample, other DNA sequences code for this CDR3. The CDR3 coding sequence is TGTGCCAGCAGCTTGGCGAGGGCCGAGCAGTACTTC. Its translation: CASSLARAEQYF. The gene calls are TRBV5-6 and TRBJ2-7, with a tentative D call TRBD2 (5 bases). The V end was cut by 0 bases, the J end by 6 bases, with 7 bases between. There are 12 residues in the CDR3. Germline V gene data show CDR1 as SGHDT and CDR2 as YYEEEE.

The chain has TRBV5-4 and TRBJ2-4; weak D call: TRBD1 (7 bases). Germline-derived CDR1 and CDR2 are SGHNT and YYREEE (reference sequence). Trimming took 0 bases from V and 2 from J, leaving 12 bases between them. The CDR3 length is 16 residues. The CDR3 sequence is CASSLGQGGTKNIQYF. For the CDR3, the DNA is TGTGCCAGCAGCTTGGGCCAGGGGGGAACCAAAAACATTCAGTACTTC.

The rearrangement uses TRBV30 and TRBJ1-4; no firm D call. From germline, CDR1 is GTSNPN and CDR2 SVGIG (reference sequence). The CDR3 consists of 15 residues. V was pared by 3 bases and J by 6 bases, with 17 bases between. Here the CDR3 reads CAWSNTDGRDEKLFF. CDR3 in DNA: TGTGCCTGGAGCAATACGGACGGCCGGGATGAAAAACTGTTTTTT. The entire variable domain, with the rest obtained from reference TRBV30 and TRBJ1-4, is as follows: SQTIHQWPATLVQPVGSPLSLECTVEGTSNPNLYWYRQAAGRGLQLLFYSVGIGQISSEVPQNLSASRPQDRQFILSSKKLLLSDSGFYLCAWSNTDGRDEKLFFGSGTQLSVL.

The chain uses TRBV30 and TRBJ2-1, with 13 bases identical to TRBD2. CDR1 and CDR2 from the germline V gene are GTSNPN and SVGIG (reference sequence). The CDR3 has 15 amino acids. The J segment lost 7 bases and the V segment lost 8 bases, leaving 11 bases of the junction unmatched. This chain's CDR3 is CAGPRTSGSGNEQFF. CDR3 in DNA: TGTGCCGGTCCCCGGACTAGCGGGAGTGGTAATGAGCAGTTCTTC.